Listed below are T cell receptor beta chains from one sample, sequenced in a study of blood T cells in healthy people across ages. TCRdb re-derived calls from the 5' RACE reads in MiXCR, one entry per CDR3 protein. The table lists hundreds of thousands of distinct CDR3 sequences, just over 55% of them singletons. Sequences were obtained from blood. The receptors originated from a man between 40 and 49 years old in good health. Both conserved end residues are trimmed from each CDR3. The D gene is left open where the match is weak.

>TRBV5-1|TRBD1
ASSLGGGAGEVPQH
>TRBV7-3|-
ASSLKGVGPGEAF
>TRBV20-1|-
SAKGPGEQF
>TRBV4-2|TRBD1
ASSQAAAGQNYGYT
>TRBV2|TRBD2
ASQGGVYEQY
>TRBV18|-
ASSLEQGTQNIQY
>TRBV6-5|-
ASSYGWGDETQY
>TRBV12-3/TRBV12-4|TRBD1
ASSERDRVQY
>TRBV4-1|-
ASSLQGEGYGYT
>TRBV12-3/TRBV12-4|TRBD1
ASTATGESNQPQH